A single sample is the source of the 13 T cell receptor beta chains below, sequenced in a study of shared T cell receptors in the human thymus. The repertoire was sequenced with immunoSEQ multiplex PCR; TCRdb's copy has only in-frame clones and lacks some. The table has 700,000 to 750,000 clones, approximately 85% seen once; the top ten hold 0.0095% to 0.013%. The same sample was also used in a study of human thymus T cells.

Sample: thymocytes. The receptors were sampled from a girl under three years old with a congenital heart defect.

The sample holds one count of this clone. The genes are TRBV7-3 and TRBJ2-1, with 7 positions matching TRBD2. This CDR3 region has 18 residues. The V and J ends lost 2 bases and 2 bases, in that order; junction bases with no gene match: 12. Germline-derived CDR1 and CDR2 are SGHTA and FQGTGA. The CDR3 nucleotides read TGTGCCAGCAGCTTATCCCGGGGAGGGCAGGATCCCTACAATGAGCAGTTCTTC. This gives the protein CASSLSRGGQDPYNEQFF.

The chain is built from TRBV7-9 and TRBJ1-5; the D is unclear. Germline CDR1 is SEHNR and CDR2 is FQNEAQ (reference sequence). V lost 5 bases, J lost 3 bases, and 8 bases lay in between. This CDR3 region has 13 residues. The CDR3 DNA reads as TGTGCCAGCAGCCCCGGGGACAATCAGCCCCAGCATTTT. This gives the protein CASSPGDNQPQHF.

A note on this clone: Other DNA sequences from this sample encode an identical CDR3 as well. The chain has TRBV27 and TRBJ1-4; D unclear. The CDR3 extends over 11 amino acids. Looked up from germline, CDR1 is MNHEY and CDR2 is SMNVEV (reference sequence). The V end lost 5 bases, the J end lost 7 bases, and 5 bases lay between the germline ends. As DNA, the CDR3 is TGTGCCAGCAGTCGGGGTGAAAAACTGTTTTTT. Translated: CASSRGEKLFF.

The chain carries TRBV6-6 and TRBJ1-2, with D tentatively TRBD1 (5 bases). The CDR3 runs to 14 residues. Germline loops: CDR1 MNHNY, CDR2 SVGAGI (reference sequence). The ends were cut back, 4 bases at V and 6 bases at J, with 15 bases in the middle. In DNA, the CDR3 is TGTGCCAGCAGTTGGCTCGCAGGGTACCATGGCTACACCTTC. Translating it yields CASSWLAGYHGYTF.

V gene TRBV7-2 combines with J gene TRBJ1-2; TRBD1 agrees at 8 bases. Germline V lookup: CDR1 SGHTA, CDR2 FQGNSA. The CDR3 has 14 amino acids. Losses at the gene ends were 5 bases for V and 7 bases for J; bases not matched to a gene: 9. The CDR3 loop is CASSERQGPGGYTF. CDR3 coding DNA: TGTGCCAGCAGCGAACGACAGGGGCCTGGTGGCTACACCTTC.

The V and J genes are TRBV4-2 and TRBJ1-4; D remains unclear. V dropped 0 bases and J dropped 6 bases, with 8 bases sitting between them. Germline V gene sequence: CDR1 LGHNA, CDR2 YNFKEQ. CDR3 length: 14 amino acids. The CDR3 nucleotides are TGTGCCAGCAGCCAAGATGAATTAGATGAAAAACTGTTTTTT. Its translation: CASSQDELDEKLFF.

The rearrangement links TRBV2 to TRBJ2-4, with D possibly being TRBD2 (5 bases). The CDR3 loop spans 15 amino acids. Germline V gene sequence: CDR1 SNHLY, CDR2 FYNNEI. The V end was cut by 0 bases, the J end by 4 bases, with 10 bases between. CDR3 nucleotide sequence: TGTGCCAGCAGTGAAGCAGAGGGTTCAAAAAACATTCAGTACTTC. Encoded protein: CASSEAEGSKNIQYF.

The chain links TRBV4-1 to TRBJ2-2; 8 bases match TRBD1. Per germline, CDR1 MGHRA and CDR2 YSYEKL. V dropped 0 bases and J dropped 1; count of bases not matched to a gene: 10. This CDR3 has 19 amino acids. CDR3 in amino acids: CASSQDHGEGTGNTGELFF. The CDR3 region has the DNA TGCGCCAGCAGCCAAGACCATGGAGAAGGGACAGGGAACACCGGGGAGCTGTTTTTT.

The DNA of the CDR3 is TGTGCCAGCAGTTTATCTTCTAGCGGGGGGCCGATCTCTGGGGCCAACGTCCTGACTTTC. It is translated as CASSLSSSGGPISGANVLTF. The V gene is TRBV27, the J gene TRBJ2-6, with 11 bases identical to TRBD2. The CDR3 is 20 amino acids. Per the germline V gene, CDR1 is MNHEY and CDR2 is SMNVEV (reference sequence). J lost 0 bases, V lost 0 bases, and 7 bases had no gene match.

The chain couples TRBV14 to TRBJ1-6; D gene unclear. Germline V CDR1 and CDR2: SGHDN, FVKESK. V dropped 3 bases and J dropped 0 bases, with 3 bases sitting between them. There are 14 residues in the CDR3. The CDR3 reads CASSHSSYNSPLHF. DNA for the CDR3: TGTGCCAGCAGCCACAGCTCCTATAATTCACCCCTCCACTTT.

The CDR3 here is CASSERGNSPLHF. CDR3 nucleotide sequence: TGCGCCAGCAGTGAAAGGGGGAATTCACCCCTCCACTTT. The J gene is TRBJ1-6, the V gene TRBV10-1; D is possibly TRBD1 (6 bases). The CDR3 runs 13 residues. CDR1 WNHNN and CDR2 SYGVQD come from the germline V gene (reference sequence). The V and J ends lost 3 bases and 7 bases respectively, with 7 bases between them.

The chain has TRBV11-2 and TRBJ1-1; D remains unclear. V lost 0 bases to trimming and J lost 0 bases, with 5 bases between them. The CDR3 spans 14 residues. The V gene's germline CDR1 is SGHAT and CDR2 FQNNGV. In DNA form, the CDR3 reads TGTGCCAGCAGCTTAGAACCGGTGAACACTGAAGCTTTCTTT. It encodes CASSLEPVNTEAFF.

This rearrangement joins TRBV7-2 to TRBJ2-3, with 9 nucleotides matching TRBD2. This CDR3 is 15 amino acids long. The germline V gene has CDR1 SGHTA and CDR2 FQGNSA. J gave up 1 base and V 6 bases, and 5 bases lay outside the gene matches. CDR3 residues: CASSFCGGGTDTQYF. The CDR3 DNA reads TGTGCCAGCAGTTTCTGCGGGGGGGGCACAGATACGCAGTATTTT.